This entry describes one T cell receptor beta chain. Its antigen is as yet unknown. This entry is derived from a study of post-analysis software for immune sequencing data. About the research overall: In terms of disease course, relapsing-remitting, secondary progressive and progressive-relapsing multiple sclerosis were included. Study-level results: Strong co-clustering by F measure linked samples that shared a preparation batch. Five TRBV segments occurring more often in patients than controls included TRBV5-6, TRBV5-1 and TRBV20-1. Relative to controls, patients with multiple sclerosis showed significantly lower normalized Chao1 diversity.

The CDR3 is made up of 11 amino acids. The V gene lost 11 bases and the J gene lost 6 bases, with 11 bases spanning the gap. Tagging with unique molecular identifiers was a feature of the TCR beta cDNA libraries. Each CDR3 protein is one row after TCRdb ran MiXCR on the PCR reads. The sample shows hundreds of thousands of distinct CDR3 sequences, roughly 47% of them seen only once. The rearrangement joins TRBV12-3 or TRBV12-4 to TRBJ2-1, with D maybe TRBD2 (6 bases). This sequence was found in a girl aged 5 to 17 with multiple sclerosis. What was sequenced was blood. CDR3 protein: CACGKANEQFF. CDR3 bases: TGTGCCTGCGGGAAGGCCAATGAGCAGTTCTTC.